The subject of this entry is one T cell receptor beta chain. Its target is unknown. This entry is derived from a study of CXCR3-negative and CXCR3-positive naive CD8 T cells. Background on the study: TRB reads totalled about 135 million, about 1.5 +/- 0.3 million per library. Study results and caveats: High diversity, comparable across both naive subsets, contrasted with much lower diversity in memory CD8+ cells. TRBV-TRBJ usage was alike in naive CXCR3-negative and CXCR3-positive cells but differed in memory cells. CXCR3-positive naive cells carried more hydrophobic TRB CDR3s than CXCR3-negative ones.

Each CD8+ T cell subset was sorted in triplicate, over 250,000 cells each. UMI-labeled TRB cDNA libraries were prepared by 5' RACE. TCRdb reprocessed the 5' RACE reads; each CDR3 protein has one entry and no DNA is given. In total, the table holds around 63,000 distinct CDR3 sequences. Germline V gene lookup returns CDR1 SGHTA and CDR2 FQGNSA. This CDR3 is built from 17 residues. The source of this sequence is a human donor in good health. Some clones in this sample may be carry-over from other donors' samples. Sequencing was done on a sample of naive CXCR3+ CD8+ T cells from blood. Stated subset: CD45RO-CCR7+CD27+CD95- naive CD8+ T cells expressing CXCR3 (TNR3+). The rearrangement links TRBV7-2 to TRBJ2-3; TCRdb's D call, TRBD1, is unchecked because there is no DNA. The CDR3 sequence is CASSLATSGGLTDTQYF.